This is a list of T cell receptor beta chains from one sample in a study of blood T cell repertoires in COVID-19. Produced via immunoSEQ multiplex PCR; TCRdb's table is partial and in-frame only. This table has about 170,000 clones, around 83% appearing once. Input material: PBMCs or T cells enriched from blood (not recorded which). These TCRs come from a woman between 50 and 59 years old in a cohort exposed to, infected with or recovered from COVID-19 (not recorded which). Both conserved end residues are part of each CDR3. The order of the fields is V gene, clone size, J gene, CDR3 length, D gene, CDR3 DNA, CDR3 protein. The D gene is left open where the match is weak. Expanded clones are given a class, and other clones once, few, many or no size at all.

>TRBV30|.|TRBJ1-6|11|.
TGTGCCTGGAGTCTCAATTCACCCCTCCACTTT
CAWSLNSPLHF
>TRBV5-1|.|TRBJ2-2|13|.
TGCGCCAGCAGCCTAGGTCCGCCCGGGGAGCTGTTTTTT
CASSLGPPGELFF
>TRBV2|.|TRBJ2-3|16|TRBD2
TGTGCCAGCAGTCCCGGTGTTAGCGGGGGCACAGATACGCAGTATTTT
CASSPGVSGGTDTQYF
>TRBV9|.|TRBJ2-5|15|.
TGTGCCAGCAGCGTAGGGGCTCAGGACCAAGAGACCCAGTACTTC
CASSVGAQDQETQYF
>TRBV5-5|.|TRBJ1-1|15|.
TGTGCCAGCACCTCATTGGTTCAGGGGAACACTGAAGCTTTCTTT
CASTSLVQGNTEAFF
>TRBV19|.|TRBJ1-5|17|TRBD1
TGTGCCAGTAGTCCACCCGGACAGGGTTTAATTAGGCAGCCCCAGCATTTT
CASSPPGQGLIRQPQHF
>TRBV27|once|TRBJ2-7|13|.
TGTGCCAGCAGTTTATCCCCGGTTCACGAGCAGTACTTC
CASSLSPVHEQYF
>TRBV28|.|TRBJ2-5|17|TRBD2
TGTGCCAGCAGTTTAGTGGCTAGCGGGGGGGCCTCGGAGACCCAGTACTTC
CASSLVASGGASETQYF
>TRBV7-2|.|TRBJ2-2|16|TRBD1
TGTGCCAGCAGCTGGGACAGGGAGACGAACACCGGGGAGCTGTTTTTT
CASSWDRETNTGELFF
>TRBV25-1|.|TRBJ2-7|12|.
TGTGCCAGCAGCCAGCGTATCTACGAGCAGTACTTC
CASSQRIYEQYF
>TRBV7-2|.|TRBJ2-3|14|.
TGTGCCAGCAGCTTAATGGCGGTAAGAGATACGCAGTATTTT
CASSLMAVRDTQYF
>TRBV28|.|TRBJ1-5|15|TRBD1
TGTGCCAGCCGAGCAGGGGGCTCTGGCAATCAGCCCCAGCATTTT
CASRAGGSGNQPQHF
>TRBV7-2|.|TRBJ2-7|15|TRBD2
TGTGCCAGCAGCTTAGGTCCGGGACTAGTCGCCGAGCAGTACTTC
CASSLGPGLVAEQYF
>TRBV29-1|.|TRBJ2-1|14|TRBD1
TGCAGCGTCTCCGGGACAGACCTCTACAATGAGCAGTTCTTC
CSVSGTDLYNEQFF
>TRBV28|.|TRBJ2-7|15|TRBD1
TGTGCCAGCAGTTTATCGGGACAGGGGGCGAACGAGCAGTACTTC
CASSLSGQGANEQYF
>TRBV19|.|TRBJ1-1|13|.
TGTGCCAGTAGTATATCACAGAACACTGAAGCTTTCTTT
CASSISQNTEAFF
>TRBV6-1|.|TRBJ1-1|14|.
TGTGCCAGCAGTGAATTACTCCTAAACACTGAAGCTTTCTTT
CASSELLLNTEAFF
>TRBV7-2|few|TRBJ1-5|15|.
TGTGCCAGCAGCTTAATGGGGGCCGGCAATCAGCCCCAGCATTTT
CASSLMGAGNQPQHF
>TRBV10-1|few|TRBJ2-3|17|TRBD2
TGCGCCAGCAGTGGCAGGGGACTAGCGGGAGGCACAGATACGCAGTATTTT
CASSGRGLAGGTDTQYF
>TRBV10-3|once|TRBJ2-1|15|TRBD1
TGTGCCATCGGATCCGGGACAGCCCTTAGGAATGAGCAGTTCTTC
CAIGSGTALRNEQFF
>TRBV11-2|.|TRBJ2-7|19|TRBD2
TGTGCCAGCAGCCGTGGGTTCGGGACTAGCGGAAGGACCACCTACGAGCAGTACTTC
CASSRGFGTSGRTTYEQYF
>TRBV27|medium-sized|TRBJ1-5|14|.
TGTGCCAGCAGTCCTACAGATAGCAATCAGCCCCAGCATTTT
CASSPTDSNQPQHF
>TRBV7-9|.|TRBJ2-6|18|TRBD1
TGTGCCAGCAGCTTATGGGGGACAGGGGTATCTGGGGCCAACGTCCTGACTTTC
CASSLWGTGVSGANVLTF
>TRBV2|.|TRBJ1-1|13|.
TGTGCCAGCAGCATCAGGGAAGGCACTGAAGCTTTCTTT
CASSIREGTEAFF
>TRBV6-4|.|TRBJ2-5|15|.
TGTGCCAGCAGTGAGTGGGGGCAGATTCAAGAGACCCAGTACTTC
CASSEWGQIQETQYF
>TRBV7-2|.|TRBJ1-4|14|.
TGTGCCAGCAGCTTACGCAGGGGCCATGAAAAACTGTTTTTT
CASSLRRGHEKLFF
>TRBV10-3|.|TRBJ1-5|14|.
TGTGCCATCAGCCCTGGGGGGAACAATCAGCCCCAGCATTTT
CAISPGGNNQPQHF
>TRBV5-1|.|TRBJ2-7|14|.
TGCGCCAGCAGCCCCGATTGGGGGGAATACGAGCAGTACTTC
CASSPDWGEYEQYF
>TRBV29-1|.|TRBJ2-3|13|TRBD1
TGCAGCGCAGACAGGGGCGCAACAGATACGCAATATTTT
CSADRGATDTQYF
>TRBV9|.|TRBJ2-6|17|.
TGTGCCAGCAGCGTTGGGGGGTTTCCCTCTGGGGCCAACGTCCTGACTTTC
CASSVGGFPSGANVLTF
>TRBV10-3|.|TRBJ1-2|18|TRBD1
TGTGCCATCAGTGAGATAACCGGGACAGGGGCTATGTTATATGGCTACACCTTC
CAISEITGTGAMLYGYTF
>TRBV28|.|TRBJ2-6|18|TRBD1
TGTGCCAGCAGTGACCGGGACAGGGGACGCTCTGGGGCCAACGTCCTGACTTTC
CASSDRDRGRSGANVLTF
>TRBV28|once|TRBJ2-1|11|.
TGTGCCAGCAGTTTTTTCGATGAGCAGTTCTTC
CASSFFDEQFF